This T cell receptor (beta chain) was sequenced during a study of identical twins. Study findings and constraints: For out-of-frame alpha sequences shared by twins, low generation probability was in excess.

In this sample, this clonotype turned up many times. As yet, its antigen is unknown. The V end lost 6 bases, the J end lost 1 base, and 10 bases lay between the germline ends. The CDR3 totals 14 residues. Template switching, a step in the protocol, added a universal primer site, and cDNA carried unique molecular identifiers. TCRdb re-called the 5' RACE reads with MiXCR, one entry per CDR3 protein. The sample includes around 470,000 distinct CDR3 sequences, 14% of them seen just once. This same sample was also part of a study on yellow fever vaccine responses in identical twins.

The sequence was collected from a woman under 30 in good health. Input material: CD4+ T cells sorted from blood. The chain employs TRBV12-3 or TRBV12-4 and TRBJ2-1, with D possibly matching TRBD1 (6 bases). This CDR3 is CASSQGRSYNEQFF. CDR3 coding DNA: TGTGCCAGCAGCCAGGGGCGTTCCTACAATGAGCAGTTCTTC.